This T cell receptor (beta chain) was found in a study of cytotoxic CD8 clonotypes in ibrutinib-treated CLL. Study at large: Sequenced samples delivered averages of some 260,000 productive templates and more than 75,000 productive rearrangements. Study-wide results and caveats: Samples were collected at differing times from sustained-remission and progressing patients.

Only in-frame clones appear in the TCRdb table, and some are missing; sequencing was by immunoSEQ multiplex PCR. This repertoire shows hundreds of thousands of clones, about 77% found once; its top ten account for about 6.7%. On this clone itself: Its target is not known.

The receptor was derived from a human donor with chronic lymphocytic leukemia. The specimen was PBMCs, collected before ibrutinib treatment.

In DNA form, the CDR3 reads TGTGCCAGCAGTGTTTCGCGTGGTGACTATGGCTACACCTTC. Amino acids: CASSVSRGDYGYTF. The chain carries TRBV6-5 and TRBJ1-2; D is undetermined. V lost 5 bases and J lost 3, with 13 bases in between. Looked up from germline, CDR1 is MNHEY and CDR2 is SVGAGI. This CDR3 is 14 amino acids long.